This T cell receptor (beta chain) was obtained from a study of blood T cells in healthy people across ages. Overall study findings and caveats: TCR beta diversity, measured per million T cells, fell in a roughly linear way with age.

The study recruited healthy Caucasian donors from Russia who were aged about 6 to 100. Regarding this clonotype: Its antigen is not known.

Germline values: CDR1 SGHRS, CDR2 YFSETQ. Trimming left V 0 bases short and J 9 bases short, with 9 bases between. This CDR3 is built from 12 residues. A J-beta primer mix and a sample-barcoded 5' primer were used in a second PCR of roughly 6 to 12 cycles. MiXCR, applied by TCRdb to the 5' RACE reads, yields one record per CDR3 protein. The table shows fewer than 2,000,000 distinct CDR3 sequences, with roughly 43% occurring only once. Sequencing was carried out using blood. The J gene is TRBJ1-2, the V gene TRBV5-1, with a weak D call TRBD1 (5 bases). The sequence was obtained from a human donor in good health. The CDR3 protein is CASSLEGVSYTF. DNA of the CDR3: TGCGCCAGCAGCTTGGAAGGGGTGAGCTACACCTTC.